A selection of T cell receptor beta chains follows, all from one sample in a study of human T cells and chemical hapten exposure. TCRdb re-called the RACE reads through MiXCR, storing one row per CDR3 protein. The repertoire holds tens of thousands of distinct CDR3 sequences, with about a tenth as singletons. The sample consisted of whole blood, taken in connection with sensitization to the hapten diphenylcyclopropenone (DPC). The origin of the receptors is a woman aged 40 to 50 with alopecia areata. Some clones in this sample may be carry-over from other donors' samples. Each CDR3 is given with its conserved first and last residue. Each record gives: clone size, D gene, V gene, J gene, CDR3 protein, CDR3 DNA. A D gene is named only where the DNA matches it firmly. Clone size is not always given. Where it is, it says once, few, many or a class for expanded clones.

>-|-|TRBV4-2|TRBJ1-1
CATCLTASGGTEAFF
TGTGCCACCTGCCTCACTGCCTCTGGGGGAACTGAAGCTTTCTTT
>-|TRBD1|TRBV7-2|TRBJ2-7
CASSLGPGTGEEQYF
TGTGCCAGCAGCCTCGGCCCCGGGACAGGAGAAGAGCAGTACTTC
>many|-|TRBV11-2|TRBJ2-3
CASSLGLHGTDTQYF
TGTGCCAGCAGCTTAGGACTCCATGGCACAGATACGCAGTATTTT
>many|TRBD1|TRBV5-5|TRBJ2-2
CATQGQGNTGELFF
TGTGCCACCCAGGGACAGGGGAACACCGGGGAGCTGTTTTTT
>many|-|TRBV9|TRBJ2-2
CASSGSRSWELFF
TGTGCCAGCAGCGGCTCCCGATCCTGGGAGCTGTTTTTT
>many|TRBD1|TRBV30|TRBJ1-3
CAWSVTGGPGNTIYF
TGTGCCTGGAGTGTGACAGGGGGCCCTGGAAACACCATATATTTT
>few|-|TRBV28|TRBJ2-4
CASSGGGSKNIQYF
TGTGCCAGCAGTGGTGGGGGGTCCAAAAACATTCAGTACTTC
>-|-|TRBV4-1|TRBJ1-5
CASSQGRQQDQPQHF
TGCGCCAGCAGCCAAGGTCGGCAGCAGGATCAGCCCCAGCATTTT
>few|TRBD2|TRBV12-3/TRBV12-4|TRBJ2-7
CASSFAGGTYEQYF
TGTGCCAGCAGTTTCGCGGGGGGGACCTACGAGCAGTACTTC
>-|-|TRBV6-2/TRBV6-3|TRBJ2-1
CASSYRPNEQFF
TGTGCCAGCAGTTACCGTCCCAATGAGCAGTTCTTC
>few|-|TRBV7-6|TRBJ1-2
CASSLKGGGLYGYTF
TGTGCCAGCAGCTTAAAGGGCGGCGGCCTCTATGGCTACACCTTC
>many|-|TRBV6-4|TRBJ1-1
CASSNDFTEAFF
TGTGCCAGCAGTAACGACTTCACTGAAGCTTTCTTT
>-|-|TRBV18|TRBJ1-1
CASSDTGKEAFF
TGTGCCAGCTCAGATACAGGGAAGGAAGCTTTCTTT
>many|-|TRBV11-1|TRBJ2-7
CASSGTVTSSYEQYF
TGTGCCAGCAGCGGGACAGTGACTAGCTCCTACGAGCAGTACTTC
>many|-|TRBV7-3|TRBJ2-2
CASSSGLGDTGELFF
TGTGCCAGCAGCTCCGGCCTGGGGGACACCGGGGAGCTGTTTTTT
>few|TRBD1|TRBV30|TRBJ1-5
CAWNSQGARGQPQHF
TGTGCCTGGAACAGTCAGGGGGCTAGGGGGCAGCCCCAGCATTTT
>many|-|TRBV9|TRBJ1-2
CASSPNARAGGYTF
TGTGCCAGCAGCCCCAACGCCAGGGCTGGTGGCTACACCTTC
>-|TRBD1|TRBV6-1|TRBJ1-3
CASSDRDRGAGNTIYF
TGTGCCAGCAGTGACCGGGACAGGGGAGCTGGAAACACCATATATTTT
>-|-|TRBV20-1|TRBJ1-4
CSARRGNEKLFF
TGCAGTGCTCGACGGGGAAATGAAAAACTGTTTTTT
>few|-|TRBV3-1|TRBJ2-7
CASSQEGEASTYEQYF
TGTGCCAGCAGCCAAGAGGGGGAGGCCAGCACCTACGAGCAGTACTTC
>-|-|TRBV12-5|TRBJ2-3
CASGLARGAPDTQYF
TGTGCTAGTGGTTTGGCTCGGGGGGCCCCAGATACGCAGTATTTT
>many|-|TRBV6-6|TRBJ2-3
CASSYGGKSTDTQYF
TGTGCCAGCAGTTACGGCGGGAAAAGCACAGATACGCAGTATTTT
>many|-|TRBV4-1|TRBJ1-6
CASSQGTDGNSPLHF
TGCGCCAGCAGCCAGGGGACGGATGGAAATTCACCCCTCCACTTT
>many|TRBD1|TRBV20-1|TRBJ2-7
CSAPNRGIHEQYF
TGCAGTGCTCCAAACAGGGGTATCCACGAGCAGTACTTC
>few|-|TRBV29-1|TRBJ2-5
CSVGAQGMETQYF
TGCAGCGTTGGGGCCCAAGGAATGGAGACCCAGTACTTC
>many|TRBD1|TRBV10-2|TRBJ2-5
CASTRDRAEETQYF
TGCGCCAGCACCAGAGACAGGGCTGAAGAGACCCAGTACTTC
>many|-|TRBV6-1|TRBJ2-7
CASSVGPTTYEQYF
TGTGCCAGCTCCGTCGGGCCTACCACCTACGAGCAGTACTTC
>many|TRBD1|TRBV7-9|TRBJ2-1
CASSRDRDSYNEQFF
TGTGCCAGCAGCAGAGACAGGGATTCCTACAATGAGCAGTTCTTC
>-|TRBD2|TRBV7-8|TRBJ2-3
CASSRRGSADTQYF
TGTGCCAGCAGCCGCCGCGGGAGCGCAGATACGCAGTATTTT
>many|-|TRBV6-2/TRBV6-3|TRBJ1-5
CASSSGGNQPQHF
TGTGCCAGCAGTTCCGGCGGCAATCAGCCCCAGCATTTT
>few|-|TRBV4-3|TRBJ1-2
CASSPQGPANYGYTF
TGCGCCAGCAGCCCTCAGGGGCCCGCTAACTATGGCTACACCTTC
>-|-|TRBV12-3/TRBV12-4|TRBJ2-2
CASPRERTGELFF
TGTGCCAGCCCCCGGGAGAGGACCGGGGAGCTGTTTTTT
>many|-|TRBV24-1|TRBJ2-2
CATSDNSDSGELFF
TGTGCCACCAGTGATAATAGTGATTCCGGGGAGCTGTTTTTT
>many|-|TRBV5-1|TRBJ1-1
CASSPGGTSDTEAFF
TGCGCCAGCAGCCCCGGCGGGACCTCGGACACTGAAGCTTTCTTT
>few|-|TRBV10-3|TRBJ1-2
CAISAQGHGYTF
TGTGCCATCAGTGCCCAGGGCCATGGCTACACCTTC
>many|-|TRBV20-1|TRBJ2-3
CSAPSTDTQYF
TGCAGTGCCCCCAGCACAGATACGCAGTATTTT
>many|-|TRBV3-1|TRBJ1-1
CASSPFTPAVNTEAFF
TGTGCCAGCTCCCCCTTCACTCCGGCGGTGAACACTGAAGCTTTCTTT
>many|-|TRBV6-4|TRBJ2-2
CASSDSDENTGELFF
TGTGCCAGCAGTGACTCGGACGAGAACACCGGGGAGCTGTTTTTT
>-|TRBD2|TRBV6-6|TRBJ2-3
CASRDISGGLTDTQYF
TGTGCCAGCAGGGACATTAGCGGGGGGCTCACAGATACGCAGTATTTT
>-|TRBD1|TRBV29-1|TRBJ1-1
CSGTGSNTEAFF
TGCAGCGGGACAGGGTCGAACACTGAAGCTTTCTTT
>many|-|TRBV9|TRBJ1-5
CASSVGGANQPQHF
TGTGCCAGCAGCGTAGGGGGGGCAAATCAGCCCCAGCATTTT
>few|-|TRBV7-8|TRBJ1-4
CASSSQGTEKLFF
TGTGCCAGCAGCTCCCAGGGTACCGAAAAACTGTTTTTT
>many|-|TRBV27|TRBJ2-1
CASSKGFEGGNEQFF
TGTGCCAGCAGTAAGGGTTTTGAGGGGGGCAATGAGCAGTTCTTC
>-|TRBD1|TRBV12-3/TRBV12-4|TRBJ2-1
CASSLVPQGEEGEQFF
TGTGCCAGCAGTTTAGTCCCCCAGGGGGAAGAGGGTGAGCAGTTCTTC
>few|TRBD1|TRBV12-3/TRBV12-4|TRBJ1-5
CASRETGGNQPQHF
TGTGCCAGCAGGGAGACAGGGGGCAATCAGCCCCAGCATTTT
>few|-|TRBV3-1|TRBJ2-5
CASSQESRTQYF
TGTGCCAGCAGCCAAGAGTCTAGGACCCAGTACTTC
>-|-|TRBV4-3|TRBJ2-2
CASSHEIRAITGELFF
TGCGCCAGCAGCCACGAAATCCGGGCCATCACCGGGGAGCTGTTTTTT
>-|-|TRBV28|TRBJ1-5
CASGRNSNQPQHF
TGTGCCAGTGGACGGAATAGCAATCAGCCCCAGCATTTT
>-|TRBD1|TRBV30|TRBJ2-1
CAWREPGTGVANEQFF
TGTGCCTGGAGGGAGCCAGGGACAGGGGTAGCCAATGAGCAGTTCTTC
>many|-|TRBV20-1|TRBJ2-2
CSARGSENTGELFF
TGCAGTGCTAGGGGATCCGAGAACACCGGGGAGCTGTTTTTT
>many|-|TRBV10-3|TRBJ1-2
CATVPGANGYGYTF
TGTGCCACCGTCCCCGGGGCCAATGGCTATGGCTACACCTTC
>many|-|TRBV27|TRBJ2-6
CASLSGANVLTF
TGTGCCAGTCTCTCTGGGGCCAACGTCCTGACTTTC
>many|TRBD1|TRBV2|TRBJ1-1
CASSISGTGIAEAFF
TGTGCCAGCAGTATATCCGGGACAGGGATCGCTGAAGCTTTCTTT
>few|TRBD1|TRBV20-1|TRBJ1-5
CSARAPGQGNQPQHF
TGCAGTGCTAGGGCTCCGGGACAGGGTAATCAGCCCCAGCATTTT
>few|-|TRBV28|TRBJ1-3
CASSPSGESGNTIYF
TGTGCCAGCAGTCCCTCAGGGGAATCTGGAAACACCATATATTTT
>many|-|TRBV5-1|TRBJ2-7
CASSLGYGAYEQYF
TGCGCCAGCAGCTTGGGGTACGGAGCCTACGAGCAGTACTTC
>many|TRBD2|TRBV2|TRBJ2-3
CASRRSSGGSTDTQYF
TGTGCCAGCAGGAGGTCTAGCGGGGGTAGCACAGATACGCAGTATTTT
>-|TRBD1|TRBV29-1|TRBJ1-5
CSAKTGVGNQPQHF
TGCAGCGCAAAGACAGGGGTAGGCAATCAGCCCCAGCATTTT
>many|-|TRBV30|TRBJ1-5
CAWNSGTLNQPQHF
TGTGCCTGGAACTCCGGGACATTAAATCAGCCCCAGCATTTT